Below, 8 T cell receptor beta chains from the same sample are listed, as sequenced in a study of cytomegalovirus exposure and HLA in healthy donors. The primer mix had 60 Vbeta and 13 Jbeta primers. Profiled with immunoSEQ multiplex PCR; TCRdb holds only in-frame clones, not every one. The table records 85,000 to 130,000 clones, about three quarters of them present only once. Sequenced material: PBMCs. Every receptor here comes from a boy younger than 18 in good health and CMV-seronegative.

V is TRBV9 and J is TRBJ2-2; 9 nucleotides match TRBD2. The CDR3 runs to 18 residues. Trimming took 4 bases from V and 6 from J; bases not matched to a gene: 16. Germline CDR1 is SGDLS and CDR2 is YYNGEE. The CDR3 is CASSHRVNSGRLPGELFF. In DNA form, the CDR3 reads TGTGCCAGCAGCCACAGGGTAAACAGCGGGAGGCTTCCCGGGGAGCTGTTTTTT.

V is TRBV14 and J is TRBJ2-3, with 7 positions matching TRBD2. V gave up 4 bases and J gave up 6 bases; unmatched junction bases: 7. The CDR3 covers 14 residues. The V gene's germline CDR1 is SGHDN and CDR2 FVKESK. CDR3 DNA sequence: TGTGCCAGCAGCCCCCTAACGGGGGGTGATACGCAGTATTTT. This encodes CASSPLTGGDTQYF.

This sequence joins TRBV7-9 and TRBJ1-1; 9 bases are shared with TRBD1. Germline V gives CDR1 SEHNR, CDR2 FQNEAQ (reference sequence). The CDR3 contains 15 residues. The J segment lost 5 bases and the V segment lost 4 bases, leaving 8 bases of the junction unmatched. Here the CDR3 DNA reads TGTGCCAGCAGCTCAATAGGACAGGGGAGGACTGAAGCTTTCTTT. Protein sequence: CASSSIGQGRTEAFF.

This clone was counted a few times. The rearrangement uses TRBV30 and TRBJ2-3; 8 bases fit TRBD2. This CDR3 has 13 amino acids. Germline assignment: CDR1 GTSNPN and CDR2 SVGIG (reference sequence). V was clipped by 4 bases and J by 5 bases; unmatched bases: 5. The CDR3 coding sequence is TGTGCCTGGATTTGGCTAGCGGGAGATACGCAGTATTTT. Encoded protein: CAWIWLAGDTQYF.

The CDR3 nucleotides are TGTGCCAGCAGTCAAACGGGACAGGGGAACACTGAAGCTTTCTTT. Protein sequence: CASSQTGQGNTEAFF. V usage is TRBV2 and J usage is TRBJ1-1, with TRBD1 matching 9 bases. Germline CDR1 SNHLY, CDR2 FYNNEI. There are 15 residues in the CDR3. V lost 5 bases, J lost 1 base, and 5 bases stayed unmatched. Variable domain in full (rest from reference TRBV2 and TRBJ1-1): EPEVTQTPSHQVTQMGQEVILRCVPISNHLYFYWYRQILGQKVEFLVSFYNNEISEKSEIFDDQFSVERPDGSNFTLKIRSTKLEDSAMYFCASSQTGQGNTEAFFGQGTRLTVV.

The chain uses TRBV5-4 and TRBJ1-4; a weak D match, TRBD1 (5 bases). The germline V gene has CDR1 SGHNT and CDR2 YYREEE (reference sequence). Trimming removed 6 bases at V and 3 bases at J, with 15 bases between. CDR3 length: 15 amino acids. CDR3 loop: CASTLGGRSNEKLFF. CDR3 nucleotide sequence: TGTGCCAGCACCCTCGGGGGAAGGTCTAATGAAAAACTGTTTTTT.

CDR3 coding DNA: TGTGCCAGCTCACCCCAGGAATCAGCCTCTGGGGCCAACGTCCTGACTTTC. This codes for CASSPQESASGANVLTF. The chain is built from TRBV18 and TRBJ2-6; D unresolved. The CDR3 runs to 17 residues. Germline loops: CDR1 KGHSH, CDR2 LQKENI. Trimming shortened V by 3 bases and J by 0 bases, and 12 bases separated the two germline ends.

The V call is TRBV5-1, the J call TRBJ1-1; TRBD1 matches at 8 bases. CDR3 length: 15 amino acids. CDR1 and CDR2 from the germline V gene are SGHRS and YFSETQ. Trimming at V came to 2 bases and at J to 6 bases, leaving 9 bases not matched to a gene. This chain's CDR3 is CASSFDGQGLAEAFF. The CDR3 DNA reads TGCGCCAGCAGCTTTGACGGACAGGGCTTGGCTGAAGCTTTCTTT.